Listed below are T cell receptor beta chains from one sample, sequenced in a study of T cells after posttransplantation cyclophosphamide. TCRdb keeps only in-frame clones here, not all; method: immunoSEQ multiplex PCR. This sample comprises 10,000 to 15,000 clones, none seen once only. The sample in question was PBMCs, obtained after allogeneic stem cell transplant with posttransplant cyclophosphamide. These receptors originate from a female patient aged 35 to 55 who received an allogeneic stem cell transplant from an unrelated donor, was CMV-positive, and had acute GVHD only. T cells may partly derive from the graft donor. Each CDR3 is given with its conserved first and last residue. The D gene is left open where the match is weak. Where a row states a size, it is once, few, many or the class of an expanded clone; other rows omit it.

V	D	J	size	DNA	CDR3
TRBV19	-	TRBJ2-2	few	TGTGCCAGTAGTATCTGGAGCGGGTCAGGACGCACCGGGGAGCTGTTTTTT	CASSIWSGSGRTGELFF
TRBV10-3	-	TRBJ2-3	-	TGTGCCATCAGCTCCGGTCGGGGGGCCACAGATACGCAGTATTTT	CAISSGRGATDTQYF
TRBV5-1	TRBD1	TRBJ1-1	many	TGCGCCAGCAGCCTGGGGGGGACAGGGAGTGAAGCTTTCTTT	CASSLGGTGSEAFF
TRBV9	-	TRBJ1-3	many	TGTGCCAGCAGCGTAGGCGTTTCTGGAAACACCATATATTTT	CASSVGVSGNTIYF
TRBV6-1	-	TRBJ2-7	many	TGTGCCAGCAGTGATACAGGGCGGAACGAGCAGTACTTC	CASSDTGRNEQYF
TRBV6-4	-	TRBJ1-1	few	TGTGCCAGCAGTGTCCAGGGGAACACTGAAGCTTTCTTT	CASSVQGNTEAFF
TRBV5-1	TRBD2	TRBJ2-3	few	TGCGCCAGCAAGGTAGCGGGGGCTACAGATACGCAGTATTTT	CASKVAGATDTQYF
TRBV10-3	-	TRBJ1-4	many	TGTGCCATCAGTGCTCCGGGGGGCGACGAAAAACTGTTTTTT	CAISAPGGDEKLFF
TRBV5-1	TRBD2	TRBJ2-1	many	TGCGCCAGCAGCTTGGGACTAGCGGCGGCTGAGCAGTTCTTC	CASSLGLAAAEQFF
TRBV7-3	-	TRBJ2-1	many	TGTGCCAGCAGCCCCTCGCGTACAGGGAACAATGAGCAGTTCTTC	CASSPSRTGNNEQFF
TRBV9	-	TRBJ2-5	few	TGTGCCAGCAGCGTAGGAGGGAGAACGGAGACCCAGTACTTC	CASSVGGRTETQYF
TRBV5-1	-	TRBJ1-5	many	TGCGCCAGCAGTCTCGACCCTGGAGGTCAGCCCCAGCATTTT	CASSLDPGGQPQHF
TRBV30	-	TRBJ1-2	many	TGTGCCTGGGTGGAGGGAGTCTATGGCTACACCTTC	CAWVEGVYGYTF
TRBV5-1	-	TRBJ2-1	many	TGCGCCAGCAGCGAAGTGGGGCCCAATGAGCAGTTCTTC	CASSEVGPNEQFF
TRBV19	TRBD2	TRBJ2-5	many	TGTGCCAGTACTGAGTCTAGCGGGAGTCAAGAGACCCAGTACTTC	CASTESSGSQETQYF
TRBV18	-	TRBJ1-1	many	TGTGCCAGCTCACCACTGGCGGGATCGAACACTGAAGCTTTCTTT	CASSPLAGSNTEAFF
TRBV19	-	TRBJ2-3	many	TGTGCCAGTAGTATGAGGGTAGGGACAGATACGCAGTATTTT	CASSMRVGTDTQYF
TRBV5-1	TRBD1	TRBJ2-1	many	TGCGCCAGCAGCTCTGTTCGGGACAGCTACAATGAGCAGTTCTTC	CASSSVRDSYNEQFF
TRBV5-8	TRBD1	TRBJ1-5	many	TGTGCCAGCAGCTTTTGGGGACAGGGCGGCAATCAGCCCCAGCATTTT	CASSFWGQGGNQPQHF
TRBV29-1	TRBD1	TRBJ1-3	-	TGCAGCGTTGTGGGGGACAGGAACTCTGGAAACACCATATATTTT	CSVVGDRNSGNTIYF
TRBV5-6	TRBD1	TRBJ1-1	many	TGTGCCAGCAGCCTGGACAGGGGTTCCCCTAGCGCTGAAGCTTTCTTT	CASSLDRGSPSAEAFF
TRBV29-1	TRBD2	TRBJ2-3	few	TGCAGCGTCTCGACTAGCGGGGGAATCACAGATACGCAGTATTTT	CSVSTSGGITDTQYF
TRBV5-4	TRBD1	TRBJ1-4	-	TGTGCCAGCAGCCCGTCCGGGACAGCGAACAATGAAAAACTGTTTTTT	CASSPSGTANNEKLFF
TRBV19	TRBD1	TRBJ1-6	many	TGTGCCAGTAGTTCGCCACCGGGACAGATCTTTAATTCACCCCTCCACTTT	CASSSPPGQIFNSPLHF
TRBV5-1	TRBD1	TRBJ2-6	few	TGCGCCAGCAGCCCGGGACAGGGGATAACTGGGGCCAACGTCCTGACTTTC	CASSPGQGITGANVLTF
TRBV7-3	-	TRBJ2-1	many	TGTGCCAGCAGCTTAGAGCCAGGTAACAATGAGCAGTTCTTC	CASSLEPGNNEQFF
TRBV28	TRBD2	TRBJ2-1	many	TGTGCCAGCAGTTTTGGCGGGAGTGTTTCCTACAATGAGCAGTTCTTC	CASSFGGSVSYNEQFF
TRBV27	-	TRBJ2-1	many	-	CASSLFGQGAFF
TRBV2	TRBD1	TRBJ2-3	many	TGTGCCAGCAGTGATTTCTCGTCCAGGGGGCTCACAGATACGCAGTATTTT	CASSDFSSRGLTDTQYF
TRBV7-4	TRBD2	TRBJ2-3	medium-sized	TGTGCCAGCAGACGAGCGGGAAACGACCGCACAGATACGCAGTATTTT	CASRRAGNDRTDTQYF
TRBV5-4	-	TRBJ2-1	many	TGTGCCAGCAGCTTACGGGACAACTACAATGAGCAGTTCTTC	CASSLRDNYNEQFF
TRBV19	-	TRBJ2-7	many	TGTGCCAGTACCGGGGTTTCTTACGAGCAGTACTTC	CASTGVSYEQYF
TRBV4-2	TRBD1	TRBJ1-5	-	TGTACCAGCAGCCAAAATATACAGGGGACGAGTCAGCCCCAGCATTTT	CTSSQNIQGTSQPQHF
TRBV27	-	TRBJ2-3	-	TGTGCCAGCTTAACGGGAGATACGCAGTATTTT	CASLTGDTQYF
TRBV5-1	-	TRBJ1-2	many	TGCGCCAGCAGCCGGGAGCCGGGGGGCTACACCTTC	CASSREPGGYTF
TRBV6-1	TRBD2	TRBJ2-2	-	TGTGCCAGCAGTGAAGCGAGGCTAGCGGGATACACCGGGGAGCTGTTTTTT	CASSEARLAGYTGELFF
TRBV10-3	TRBD1	TRBJ1-6	many	TGTGCCATCAGCGGACAGGATAATTCACCCCTCCACTTT	CAISGQDNSPLHF
TRBV27	-	TRBJ2-2	many	TGTGCCAGCACCACTAGGGTGAACACCGGGGAGCTGTTTTTT	CASTTRVNTGELFF
TRBV19	TRBD1	TRBJ2-7	many	TGTGCCTGCTCAGGGGGAGTACGCGCCGAGCAGTACTTC	CACSGGVRAEQYF
TRBV5-6	TRBD2	TRBJ2-7	many	TGTGCCAGCAGCTGGGCCGGGACTAGCGGTGGCGAGCAGTACTTC	CASSWAGTSGGEQYF
TRBV5-1	TRBD1	TRBJ1-1	many	TGCGCCAGCAGCTTGGTCCCAGGGGGTCGGAACACTGAAGCTTTCTTT	CASSLVPGGRNTEAFF
TRBV6-5	-	TRBJ1-5	many	TGTGCCAGCGCAAGAATCCCCGAGACAGAAAGTGATTTT	CASARIPETESDF
TRBV10-3	TRBD1	TRBJ1-2	-	TGTGCCATCAGATTCGAGGGGACAGACTATGGCTACACCTTC	CAIRFEGTDYGYTF
TRBV7-2	-	TRBJ1-6	few	TGTGCCAGCAGCTTAGAATCAGGGGCGAATAATTCACCCCTCCACTTT	CASSLESGANNSPLHF
TRBV7-6	-	TRBJ2-7	many	TGTGCCAGCAGCTTAGCGGGGGTAGGGGGTACATACGAGCAGTACTTC	CASSLAGVGGTYEQYF
TRBV20-1	-	TRBJ2-3	few	TGCAGTGCTCCTCAGGGGGATACGCAGTATTTT	CSAPQGDTQYF
TRBV5-4	TRBD2	TRBJ2-5	-	TGTGCCAGCAGCTTGGACGCGGGAGGGCCTTGGGAGACCCAGTACTTC	CASSLDAGGPWETQYF
TRBV5-4	TRBD2	TRBJ2-5	many	TGTGCCAGCAGCTACAGGACTAGCGGGGTTCAAGAGACCCAGTACTTC	CASSYRTSGVQETQYF
TRBV29-1	-	TRBJ2-3	many	TGCAGCGTTGATCCAGGAACAGATACGCAGTATTTT	CSVDPGTDTQYF
TRBV28	TRBD1	TRBJ2-5	few	TGTGCCAGCAGTTTTGGCACAGGGGCAGGGGCGACCCAGTACTTC	CASSFGTGAGATQYF
TRBV7-9	-	TRBJ2-1	many	TGTGCCAGCAGCCCCAGCAGGGACAATGAGCAGTTCTTC	CASSPSRDNEQFF
TRBV6-1	TRBD2	TRBJ2-2	-	TGTGCCAGCAGCGGGAGGTGGGGGGGCACCGGGGAGCTGTTTTTT	CASSGRWGGTGELFF
TRBV21-1	-	TRBJ1-3	many	TGTGCCAGCAACCTCTTTACGCCGGGGGAGGGTGGAAACACCATATATTTT	CASNLFTPGEGGNTIYF